A single sample gave rise to the 14 T cell receptor beta chains below, sequenced in a study of cytomegalovirus exposure and HLA in healthy donors. Here immunoSEQ multiplex PCR was the method, and the copy in TCRdb shows in-frame clones only, minus some. The sample carries roughly 120,000 clones, 94% recorded once. Material: PBMCs. The origin of the receptors is a woman between 18 and 29 years old in good health and CMV-seronegative.

This rearrangement joins TRBV10-3 to TRBJ2-3, with 14 positions matching TRBD2. Germline V CDR1 and CDR2: ENHRY, SYGVKD. V gave up 6 bases and J gave up 4 bases; unmatched junction bases: 9. The CDR3 is 17 residues long. CDR3 sequence (DNA): TGTGCCATCAGCGGGACTAGCGGGAGAGAACGCCCAGATACGCAGTATTTT. Protein sequence: CAISGTSGRERPDTQYF.

The chain couples TRBV2 to TRBJ1-6; the match to TRBD1 covers 7 bases. The CDR3 runs to 15 residues. Looked up from germline, CDR1 is SNHLY and CDR2 is FYNNEI. The trim removed 4 bases at V and 7 bases at J, leaving 7 bases unmatched. CDR3 sequence reads: CASSVRQGLNSPLHF. DNA of the CDR3: TGTGCCAGCAGTGTACGACAGGGTTTGAATTCACCCCTCCACTTT.

The genes are TRBV6-1 and TRBJ2-7; 15 bases match TRBD2. After removal of 3 bases from V and 2 bases from J, the junction contained 5 bases not matched to a gene. The CDR3 is made up of 17 amino acids. Germline V gene lookup returns CDR1 MNHNS and CDR2 SASEGT. Here the CDR3 reads CASSDPGLAGGPYEQYF. The CDR3 nucleotides are TGTGCCAGCAGTGATCCGGGACTAGCGGGGGGACCCTACGAGCAGTACTTC.

This sequence joins TRBV28 and TRBJ1-2; 12 bases match TRBD1. The germline V gene has CDR1 MDHEN and CDR2 SYDVKM. J lost 4 bases, V lost 2 bases, and 11 bases had no gene match. The CDR3 has 18 amino acids. CDR3 residues: CASSLTGQGAEAGYGYTF. The CDR3 DNA sequence: TGTGCCAGCAGTTTAACGGGACAGGGGGCAGAGGCTGGCTATGGCTACACCTTC.

The chain carries TRBV5-4 and TRBJ2-1; 10 bases match TRBD1. CDR3 length: 13 residues. In germline, CDR1 is SGHNT, CDR2 YYREEE (reference sequence). The V gene end was trimmed by 4 bases and the J gene end by 8 bases; junction bases not matched to a gene: 3. Here the CDR3 DNA reads TGTGCCAGCAGCGCGACAGGGGGCTATGAGCAGTTCTTC. This encodes CASSATGGYEQFF.

V gene TRBV2 combines with J gene TRBJ2-7; 14 bases match TRBD2. The J segment lost 0 bases and the V segment lost 7 bases, leaving 5 bases of the junction unmatched. The CDR3 length is 16 residues. CDR1 and CDR2 (germline): SNHLY, FYNNEI. The CDR3 here is CASTGLAGAISYEQYF. CDR3 DNA: TGTGCCAGCACGGGACTAGCGGGGGCCATCTCCTACGAGCAGTACTTC.

The rearrangement links TRBV30 to TRBJ2-3; D is perhaps TRBD2 (6 bases). V lost 2 bases to trimming and J lost 2 bases, with 14 bases between them. This CDR3 spans 15 amino acids. Per the germline V gene, CDR1 is GTSNPN and CDR2 is SVGIG (reference sequence). The CDR3 nucleotides are TGTGCCTGGAGTAGTTTAGCGGTTTTCACAGATACGCAGTATTTT. This translates into CAWSSLAVFTDTQYF.

J is TRBJ1-4 and V is TRBV6-6; weak D call: TRBD1 (5 bases). The V gene lost 5 bases and the J gene lost 0 bases, with 10 bases spanning the gap. The CDR3 spans 15 residues. In germline, CDR1 is MNHNY, CDR2 SVGAGI (reference sequence). The CDR3 DNA follows: TGTGCCAGCAGTCAGGGTGAAGCAACTAATGAAAAACTGTTTTTT. It is translated as CASSQGEATNEKLFF.

The V and J genes are TRBV30 and TRBJ1-2; D ambiguous. CDR1 and CDR2 (germline): GTSNPN, SVGIG (reference sequence). The V end lost 1 base, the J end lost 2 bases, and 11 bases lay between the germline ends. The CDR3 has 14 residues. The chain's CDR3 is CAWSDGVANYGYTF. CDR3 nucleotides: TGTGCCTGGAGTGACGGAGTGGCCAACTATGGCTACACCTTC.

This sequence joins TRBV27 and TRBJ2-6; 8 nucleotides line up with TRBD1. Trimming removed 5 bases from V and 4 bases from J; junction bases left unmatched: 10. In germline, CDR1 is MNHEY, CDR2 SMNVEV (reference sequence). CDR3 size: 17 residues. The CDR3 DNA sequence: TGTGCCAGCAGTCGAGGGACAGGTCCTTTGGGGGCCAACGTCCTGACTTTC. Translation: CASSRGTGPLGANVLTF.

The chain carries TRBV4-1 and TRBJ2-1; D remains unclear. The CDR3 sequence is 16 residues long. Germline V lookup: CDR1 MGHRA, CDR2 YSYEKL. Deletions cut 3 bases from V and 0 bases from J, with 12 bases between. CDR3 in amino acids: CASSQAAPSSYNEQFF. CDR3 DNA sequence: TGCGCCAGCAGCCAGGCAGCGCCTAGCTCCTACAATGAGCAGTTCTTC.

The rearrangement joins TRBV6-1 to TRBJ2-3, with no clear D. Germline loops: CDR1 MNHNS, CDR2 SASEGT. The CDR3 is made up of 14 amino acids. The V end was cut by 5 bases, the J end by 2 bases, with 11 bases between. CDR3: CASSLDPYTDTQYF. The CDR3 DNA sequence: TGTGCCAGCAGTCTCGATCCCTACACAGATACGCAGTATTTT.

This chain joins TRBV7-8 and TRBJ2-5, with 11 nucleotides matching TRBD2. The CDR3 sequence is 16 residues long. The V and J ends lost 5 bases and 2 bases, in that order; junction bases with no gene match: 7. Germline V CDR1 and CDR2: SGHVS, FQNEAQ. CDR3 DNA sequence: TGTGCCAGCAGCCCCCGGGTAGCGGGAGGGCAAGAGACCCAGTACTTC. This gives the protein CASSPRVAGGQETQYF.

The chain is built from TRBV7-2 and TRBJ2-7; 8 positions match TRBD2. V dropped 2 bases and J dropped 4; count of bases not matched to a gene: 1. Germline-derived CDR1 and CDR2 are SGHTA and FQGNSA. This CDR3 has 13 amino acids. The CDR3 region has the DNA TGTGCCAGCAGCTTATCTAGCGGGTACGAGCAGTACTTC. As protein: CASSLSSGYEQYF. Based on the CDR3 plus reference TRBV7-2 and TRBJ2-7, the full variable domain is GAGVSQSPSNKVTEKGKDVELRCDPISGHTALYWYRQSLGQGLEFLIYFQGNSAPDKSGLPSDRFSAERTGGSVSTLTIQRTQQEDSAVYLCASSLSSGYEQYFGPGTRLTVT.